The clone carrying this TCR beta chain was found a few times. Its antigen is still unknown. TCRdb's table, derived via immunoSEQ multiplex PCR, lists solely in-frame clones and lacks some. The data show about 120,000 clones, over 65% seen once. The CDR3 spans 18 residues. Germline CDR1 reads SGDLS; CDR2 reads YYNGEE. Trimming left V 1 base short and J 0 bases short, with 19 bases between. This record comes from a study of cytomegalovirus exposure and HLA in healthy donors. Notes on the study in general: Among TCR sequences, most were rare, though some public TCRs appeared in many donors.

The sequenced material came from PBMCs. The TCR was taken from a woman aged 25 to 39 in good health and CMV-seronegative. The chain uses TRBV9 and TRBJ2-5; perhaps TRBD1 as D (5 bases). DNA for the CDR3: TGTGCCAGCAGCGTATCCGCCGCGCAGGGCCGGTACCAAGAGACCCAGTACTTC. It codes for CASSVSAAQGRYQETQYF.